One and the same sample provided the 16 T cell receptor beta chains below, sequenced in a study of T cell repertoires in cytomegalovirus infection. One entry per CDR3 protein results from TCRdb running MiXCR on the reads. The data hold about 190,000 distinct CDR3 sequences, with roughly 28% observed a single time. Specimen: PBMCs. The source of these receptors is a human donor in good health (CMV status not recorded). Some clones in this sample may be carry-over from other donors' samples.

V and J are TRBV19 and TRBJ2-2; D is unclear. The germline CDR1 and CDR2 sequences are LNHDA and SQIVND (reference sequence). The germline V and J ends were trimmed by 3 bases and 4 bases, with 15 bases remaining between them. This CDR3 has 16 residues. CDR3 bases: TGTGCCAGTAGTATTGGCCAGCGCTTGCCCACCGGGGAGCTGTTTTTT. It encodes CASSIGQRLPTGELFF.

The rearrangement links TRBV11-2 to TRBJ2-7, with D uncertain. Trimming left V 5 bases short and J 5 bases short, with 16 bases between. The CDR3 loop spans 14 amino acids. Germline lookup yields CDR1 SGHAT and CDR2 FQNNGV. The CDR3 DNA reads TGTGCCAGCAGCGAGCCGGGCCCTGTACACGAGCAGTACTTC. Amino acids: CASSEPGPVHEQYF.

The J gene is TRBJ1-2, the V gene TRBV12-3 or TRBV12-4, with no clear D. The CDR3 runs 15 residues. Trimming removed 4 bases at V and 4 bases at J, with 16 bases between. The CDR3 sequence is CASSSRAAEFYGYTF. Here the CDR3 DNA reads TGTGCCAGCAGTTCGCGCGCCGCGGAATTCTATGGCTACACCTTC.

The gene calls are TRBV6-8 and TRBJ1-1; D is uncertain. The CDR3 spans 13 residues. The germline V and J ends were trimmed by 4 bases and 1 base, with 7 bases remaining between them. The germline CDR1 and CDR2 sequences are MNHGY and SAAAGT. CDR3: CASSWSRNTEAFF. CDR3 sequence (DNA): TGTGCCAGCAGTTGGTCGAGGAACACTGAAGCTTTCTTT.

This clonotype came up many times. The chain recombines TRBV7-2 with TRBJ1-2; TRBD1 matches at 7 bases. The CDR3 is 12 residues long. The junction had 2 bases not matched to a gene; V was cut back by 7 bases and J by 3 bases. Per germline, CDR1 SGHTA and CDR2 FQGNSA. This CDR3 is CASKGQYYGYTF. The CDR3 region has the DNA TGTGCCAGCAAGGGACAGTACTATGGCTACACCTTC.

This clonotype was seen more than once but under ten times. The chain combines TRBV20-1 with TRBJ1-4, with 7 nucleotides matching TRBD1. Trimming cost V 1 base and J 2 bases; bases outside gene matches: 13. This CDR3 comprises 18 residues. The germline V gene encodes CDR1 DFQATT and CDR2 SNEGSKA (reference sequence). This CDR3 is CSARGGQRRGMTNEKLFF. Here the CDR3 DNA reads TGCAGTGCTAGAGGGGGACAGAGAAGGGGTATGACTAATGAAAAACTGTTTTTT.

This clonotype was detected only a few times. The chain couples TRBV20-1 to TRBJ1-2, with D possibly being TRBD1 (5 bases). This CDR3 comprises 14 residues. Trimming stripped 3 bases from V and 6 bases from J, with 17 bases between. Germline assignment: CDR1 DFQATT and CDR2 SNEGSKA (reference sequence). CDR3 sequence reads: CSASPGHPVDGYTF. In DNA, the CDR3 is TGCAGTGCTAGCCCCGGACATCCAGTCGATGGCTACACCTTC.

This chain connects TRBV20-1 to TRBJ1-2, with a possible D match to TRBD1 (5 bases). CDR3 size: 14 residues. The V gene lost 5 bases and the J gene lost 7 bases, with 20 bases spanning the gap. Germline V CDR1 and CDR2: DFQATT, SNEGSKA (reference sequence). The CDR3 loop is CSAGGSGTGFGYTF. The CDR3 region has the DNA TGCAGTGCTGGCGGTTCCGGGACGGGTTTTGGCTACACCTTC.

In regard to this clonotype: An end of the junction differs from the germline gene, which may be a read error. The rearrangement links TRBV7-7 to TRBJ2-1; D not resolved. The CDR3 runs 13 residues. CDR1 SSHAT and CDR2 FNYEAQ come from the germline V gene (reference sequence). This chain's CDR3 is CASSSGPDNEQFF. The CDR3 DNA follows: TGTGCTAGCAGCTCTGGGCCGGACAATGAGCAGTTCTTC.

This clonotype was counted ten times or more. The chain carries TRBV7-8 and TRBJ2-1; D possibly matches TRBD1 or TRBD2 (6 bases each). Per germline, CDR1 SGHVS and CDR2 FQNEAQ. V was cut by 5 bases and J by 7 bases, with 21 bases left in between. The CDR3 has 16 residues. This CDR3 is CASSPSRGEVTNEQFF. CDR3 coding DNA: TGTGCCAGCAGCCCGAGTAGGGGGGAGGTCACAAATGAGCAGTTCTTC. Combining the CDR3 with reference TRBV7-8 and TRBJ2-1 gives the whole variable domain GAGVSQSPRYKVAKRGQDVALRCDPISGHVSLFWYQQALGQGPEFLTYFQNEAQLDKSGLPSDRFFAERPEGSVSTLKIQRTQQEDSAVYLCASSPSRGEVTNEQFFGPGTRLTVL.

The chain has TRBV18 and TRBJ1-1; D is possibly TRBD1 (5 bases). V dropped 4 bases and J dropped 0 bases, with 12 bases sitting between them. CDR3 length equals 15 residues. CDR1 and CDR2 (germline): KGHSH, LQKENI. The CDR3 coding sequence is TGTGCCAGCTCACGACTTCGGGGCATGAACACTGAAGCTTTCTTT. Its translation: CASSRLRGMNTEAFF.

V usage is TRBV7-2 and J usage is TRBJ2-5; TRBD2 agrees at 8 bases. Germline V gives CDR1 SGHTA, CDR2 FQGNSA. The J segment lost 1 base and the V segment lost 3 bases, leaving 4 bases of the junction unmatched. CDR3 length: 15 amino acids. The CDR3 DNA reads TGTGCCAGCAGCTTTCTCGGGGGGGGCCAAGAGACCCAGTACTTC. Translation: CASSFLGGGQETQYF.

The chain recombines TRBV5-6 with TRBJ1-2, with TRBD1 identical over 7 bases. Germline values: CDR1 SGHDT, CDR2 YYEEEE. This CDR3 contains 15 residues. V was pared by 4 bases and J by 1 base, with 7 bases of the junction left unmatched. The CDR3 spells CASSPQGLVNYGYTF. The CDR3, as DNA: TGTGCCAGCAGCCCACAGGGGTTGGTTAACTATGGCTACACCTTC.

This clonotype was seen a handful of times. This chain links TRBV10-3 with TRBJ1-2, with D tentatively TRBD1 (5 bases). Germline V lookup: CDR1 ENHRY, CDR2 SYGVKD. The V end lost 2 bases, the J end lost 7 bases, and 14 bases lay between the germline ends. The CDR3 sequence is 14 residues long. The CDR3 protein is CAISEPRVTRGYTF. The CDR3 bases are TGTGCCATCAGTGAGCCCAGGGTGACGCGTGGCTACACCTTC.

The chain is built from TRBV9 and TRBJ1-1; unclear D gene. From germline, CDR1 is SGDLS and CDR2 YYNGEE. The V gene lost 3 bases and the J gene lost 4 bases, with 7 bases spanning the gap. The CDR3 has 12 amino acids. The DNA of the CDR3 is TGTGCCAGCAGCGCCATGGGCACTGAAGCTTTCTTT. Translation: CASSAMGTEAFF.

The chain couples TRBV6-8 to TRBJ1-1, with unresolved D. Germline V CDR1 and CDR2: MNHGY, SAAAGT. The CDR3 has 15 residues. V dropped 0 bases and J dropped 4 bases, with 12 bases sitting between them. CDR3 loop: CASSYSSGPSTEAFF. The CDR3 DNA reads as TGTGCCAGCAGTTACTCCTCCGGCCCGAGCACTGAAGCTTTCTTT.